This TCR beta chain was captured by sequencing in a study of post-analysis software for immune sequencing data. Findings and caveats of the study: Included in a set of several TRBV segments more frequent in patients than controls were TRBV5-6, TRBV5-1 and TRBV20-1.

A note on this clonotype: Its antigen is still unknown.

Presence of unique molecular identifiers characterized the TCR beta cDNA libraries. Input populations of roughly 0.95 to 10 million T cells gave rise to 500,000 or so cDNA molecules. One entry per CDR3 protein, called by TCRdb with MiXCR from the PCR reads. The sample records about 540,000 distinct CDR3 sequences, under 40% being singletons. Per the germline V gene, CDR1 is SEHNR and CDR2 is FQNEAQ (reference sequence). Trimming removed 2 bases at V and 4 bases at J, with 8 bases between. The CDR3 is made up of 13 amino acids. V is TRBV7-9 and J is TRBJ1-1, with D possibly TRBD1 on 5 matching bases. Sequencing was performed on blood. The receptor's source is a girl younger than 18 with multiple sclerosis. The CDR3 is CASSLNGGTEAFF. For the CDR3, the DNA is TGTGCCAGCAGCTTAAATGGGGGCACTGAAGCTTTCTTT. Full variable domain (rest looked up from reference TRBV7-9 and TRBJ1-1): DTGVSQNPRHKITKRGQNVTFRCDPISEHNRLYWYRQTLGQGPEFLTYFQNEAQLEKSRLLSDRFSAERPKGSFSTLEIQRTEQGDSAMYLCASSLNGGTEAFFGQGTRLTVV.